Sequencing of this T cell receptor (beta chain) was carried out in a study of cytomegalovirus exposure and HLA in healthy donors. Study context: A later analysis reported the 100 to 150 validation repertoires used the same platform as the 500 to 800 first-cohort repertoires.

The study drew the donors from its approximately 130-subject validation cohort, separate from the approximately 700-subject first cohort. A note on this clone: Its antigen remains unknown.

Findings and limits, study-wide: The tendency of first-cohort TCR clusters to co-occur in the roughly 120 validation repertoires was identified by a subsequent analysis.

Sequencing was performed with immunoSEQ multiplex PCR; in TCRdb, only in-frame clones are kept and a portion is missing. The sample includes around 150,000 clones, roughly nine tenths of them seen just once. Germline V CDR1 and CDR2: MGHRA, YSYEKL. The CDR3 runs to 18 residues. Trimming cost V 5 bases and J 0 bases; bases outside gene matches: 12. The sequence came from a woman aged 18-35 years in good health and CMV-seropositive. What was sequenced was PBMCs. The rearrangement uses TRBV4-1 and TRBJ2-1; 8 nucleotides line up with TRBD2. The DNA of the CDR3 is TGCGCCAGCAGCGAATGGGGCCGGGGGACTAGCTCCTACAATGAGCAGTTCTTC. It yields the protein CASSEWGRGTSSYNEQFF.